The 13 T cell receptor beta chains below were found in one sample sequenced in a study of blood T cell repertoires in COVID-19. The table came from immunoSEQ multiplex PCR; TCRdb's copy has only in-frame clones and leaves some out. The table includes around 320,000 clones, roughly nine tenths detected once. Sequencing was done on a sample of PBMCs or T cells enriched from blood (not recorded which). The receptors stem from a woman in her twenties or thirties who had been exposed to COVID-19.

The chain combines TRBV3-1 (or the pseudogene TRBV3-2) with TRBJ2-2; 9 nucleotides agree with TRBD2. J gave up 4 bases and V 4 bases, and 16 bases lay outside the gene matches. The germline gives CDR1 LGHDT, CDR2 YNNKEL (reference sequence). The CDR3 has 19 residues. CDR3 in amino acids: CASSPLKGSAGGRTGELFF. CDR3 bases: TGTGCCAGCAGCCCCCTAAAGGGGAGTGCGGGGGGGCGCACCGGGGAGCTGTTTTTT.

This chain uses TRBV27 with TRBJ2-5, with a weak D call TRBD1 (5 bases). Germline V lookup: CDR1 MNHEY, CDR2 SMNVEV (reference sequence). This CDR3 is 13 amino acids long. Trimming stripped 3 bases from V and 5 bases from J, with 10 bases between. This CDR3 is CASSFPGSETQYF. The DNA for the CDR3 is TGTGCCAGCAGTTTCCCAGGGTCGGAGACCCAGTACTTC.

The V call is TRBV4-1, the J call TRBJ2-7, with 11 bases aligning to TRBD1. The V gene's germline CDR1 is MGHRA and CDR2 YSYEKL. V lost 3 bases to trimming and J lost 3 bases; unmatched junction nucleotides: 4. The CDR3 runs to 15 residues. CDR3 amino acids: CASSQGTGGGYEQYF. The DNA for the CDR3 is TGCGCCAGCAGCCAGGGGACAGGGGGGGGCTACGAGCAGTACTTC.

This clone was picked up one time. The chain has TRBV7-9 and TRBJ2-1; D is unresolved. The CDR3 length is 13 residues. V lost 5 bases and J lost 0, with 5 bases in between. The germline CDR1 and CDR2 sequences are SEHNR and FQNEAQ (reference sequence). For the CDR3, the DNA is TGTGCCAGCAGCCTGTCCTCCTACAATGAGCAGTTCTTC. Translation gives CASSLSSYNEQFF. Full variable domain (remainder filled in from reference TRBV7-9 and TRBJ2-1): DTGVSQNPRHKITKRGQNVTFRCDPISEHNRLYWYRQTLGQGPEFLTYFQNEAQLEKSRLLSDRFSAERPKGSFSTLEIQRTEQGDSAMYLCASSLSSYNEQFFGPGTRLTVL.

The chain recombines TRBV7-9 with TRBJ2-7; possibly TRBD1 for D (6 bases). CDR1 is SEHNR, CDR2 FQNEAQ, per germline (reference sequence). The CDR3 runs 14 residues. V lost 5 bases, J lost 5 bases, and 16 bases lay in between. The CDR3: CASSRMTGPHEQYF. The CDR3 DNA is TGTGCCAGCAGCCGTATGACAGGCCCCCACGAGCAGTACTTC.

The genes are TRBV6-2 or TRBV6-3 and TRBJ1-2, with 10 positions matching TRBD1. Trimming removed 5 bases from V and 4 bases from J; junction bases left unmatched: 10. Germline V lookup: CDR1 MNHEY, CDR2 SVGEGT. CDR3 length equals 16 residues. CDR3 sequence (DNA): TGTGCCAGCAGTCGAGGCAGGACAGGGGGAGGCTATGGCTACACCTTC. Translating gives CASSRGRTGGGYGYTF.

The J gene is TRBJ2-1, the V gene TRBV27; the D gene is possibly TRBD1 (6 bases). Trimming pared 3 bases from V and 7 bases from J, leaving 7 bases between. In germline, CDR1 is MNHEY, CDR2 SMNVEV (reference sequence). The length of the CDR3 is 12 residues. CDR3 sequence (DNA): TGTGCCAGCAGTTTCGGACAGAATGAGCAGTTCTTC. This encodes CASSFGQNEQFF.

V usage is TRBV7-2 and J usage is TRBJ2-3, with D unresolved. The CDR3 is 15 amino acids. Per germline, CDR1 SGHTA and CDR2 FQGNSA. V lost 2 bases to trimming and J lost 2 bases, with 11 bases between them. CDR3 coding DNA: TGTGCCAGCAGCTTACCGCTTGGGCCCACAGATACGCAGTATTTT. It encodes CASSLPLGPTDTQYF. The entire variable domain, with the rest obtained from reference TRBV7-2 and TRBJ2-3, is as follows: GAGVSQSPSNKVTEKGKDVELRCDPISGHTALYWYRQSLGQGLEFLIYFQGNSAPDKSGLPSDRFSAERTGGSVSTLTIQRTQQEDSAVYLCASSLPLGPTDTQYFGPGTRLTVL.

The CDR3 reads CASSQETGDWDRNTEAFF. The CDR3, as DNA: TGCGCCAGCAGCCAGGAGACAGGTGACTGGGATAGGAACACTGAAGCTTTCTTT. V is TRBV4-1 and J is TRBJ1-1; D possibly corresponds to TRBD1 (6 bases). CDR3 length: 18 residues. Between the trimmed V and J ends, which lost 3 bases and 1 base, there was a span of 21 bases. From germline, CDR1 is MGHRA and CDR2 YSYEKL.

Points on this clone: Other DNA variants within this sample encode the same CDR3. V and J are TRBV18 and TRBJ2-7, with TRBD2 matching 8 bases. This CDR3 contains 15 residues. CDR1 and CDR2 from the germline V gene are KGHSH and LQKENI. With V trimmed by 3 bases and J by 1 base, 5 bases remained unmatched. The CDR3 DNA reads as TGTGCCAGCTCACCGGGAACGGGGGGGTCCTACGAGCAGTACTTC. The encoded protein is CASSPGTGGSYEQYF.

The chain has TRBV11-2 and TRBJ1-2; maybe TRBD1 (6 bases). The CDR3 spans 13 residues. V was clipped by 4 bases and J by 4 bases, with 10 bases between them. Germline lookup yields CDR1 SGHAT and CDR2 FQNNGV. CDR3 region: CASSSTGRYGYTF. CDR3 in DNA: TGTGCCAGCAGCTCCACAGGGCGCTATGGCTACACCTTC.

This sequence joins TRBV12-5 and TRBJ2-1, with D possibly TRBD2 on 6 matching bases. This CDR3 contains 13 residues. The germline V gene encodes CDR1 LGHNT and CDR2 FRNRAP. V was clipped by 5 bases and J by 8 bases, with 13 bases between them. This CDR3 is CASGPDSSDEQFF. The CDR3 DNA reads TGTGCTAGTGGTCCCGATTCTAGCGATGAGCAGTTCTTC. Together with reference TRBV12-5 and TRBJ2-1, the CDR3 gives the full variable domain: DARVTQTPRHKVTEMGQEVTMRCQPILGHNTVFWYRQTMMQGLELLAYFRNRAPLDDSGMPKDRFSAEMPDATLATLKIQPSEPRDSAVYFCASGPDSSDEQFFGPGTRLTVL.

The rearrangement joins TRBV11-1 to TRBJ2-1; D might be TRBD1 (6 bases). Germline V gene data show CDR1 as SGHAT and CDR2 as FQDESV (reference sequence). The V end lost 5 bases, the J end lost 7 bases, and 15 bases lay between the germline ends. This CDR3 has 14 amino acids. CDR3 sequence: CASSAGAIRNEQFF. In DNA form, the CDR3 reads TGTGCCAGCAGCGCAGGGGCGATAAGGAATGAGCAGTTCTTC.